One sample yielded the 29 T cell receptor beta chains listed below, sequenced in a study of OX40 agonist ivuxolimab in advanced cancers. Assay: immunoSEQ multiplex PCR; the TCRdb copy retains only in-frame clones and omits some. The sample has about 75,000 clones, more than 80% seen once; the top ten hold roughly 8.6%. The sample was CD4+ or CD8+ T cells sorted from blood, taken in a trial of the OX40 agonist ivuxolimab. These receptors were collected from an adult with an advanced solid tumor such as melanoma, head and neck, liver or kidney cancer.

The chain employs TRBV28 and TRBJ1-2, with D possibly matching TRBD1 (5 bases). V was clipped by 1 base and J by 0 bases, with 6 bases between them. The CDR3 runs to 14 residues. Germline lookup yields CDR1 MDHEN and CDR2 SYDVKM. For the CDR3, the DNA is TGTGCCAGCAGTTTATCAGGGACTAACTATGGCTACACCTTC. This encodes CASSLSGTNYGYTF.

V is TRBV9 and J is TRBJ2-7; D unclear. The CDR3 loop spans 15 amino acids. Germline V gene lookup returns CDR1 SGDLS and CDR2 YYNGEE. With 2 bases removed from V and 3 bases from J, the gap between germline ends came to 15 bases. The CDR3 nucleotides are TGTGCCAGCAGCGTCGGCCTCGATTCAATCTACGAGCAGTACTTC. It specifies CASSVGLDSIYEQYF.

This chain links TRBV7-2 with TRBJ2-1; D unresolved. The CDR3 consists of 13 residues. In germline, CDR1 is SGHTA, CDR2 FQGNSA. The V gene lost 5 bases and the J gene lost 9 bases, with 14 bases spanning the gap. The DNA of the CDR3 is TGTGCCAGCAGCCGACTCAATAAATTTGAGCAGTTCTTC. Protein product: CASSRLNKFEQFF. The entire variable domain, with the rest obtained from reference TRBV7-2 and TRBJ2-1, is as follows: GAGVSQSPSNKVTEKGKDVELRCDPISGHTALYWYRQSLGQGLEFLIYFQGNSAPDKSGLPSDRFSAERTGGSVSTLTIQRTQQEDSAVYLCASSRLNKFEQFFGPGTRLTVL.

J is TRBJ1-1 and V is TRBV5-4, with D possibly TRBD1 on 5 matching bases. Germline values: CDR1 SGHNT, CDR2 YYREEE (reference sequence). V was cut by 2 bases and J by 4 bases, with 9 bases left in between. CDR3 length: 13 amino acids. The CDR3 coding sequence is TGTGCCAGCAGCTTTATGGGGGGCACTGAAGCTTTCTTT. Amino acid sequence: CASSFMGGTEAFF.

The chain couples TRBV27 to TRBJ1-1; perhaps TRBD1 as D (6 bases). Between the trimmed V and J ends, which lost 5 bases and 3 bases, there was a span of 10 bases. The CDR3 has 13 residues. Germline CDR1 MNHEY, CDR2 SMNVEV (reference sequence). The CDR3 sequence: CASSRGGYTEAFF. The CDR3 DNA follows: TGTGCCAGCAGTAGGGGGGGTTACACTGAAGCTTTCTTT.

This clone was recorded once. The chain employs TRBV5-6 and TRBJ1-5; 9 bases are shared with TRBD1. J lost 3 bases, V lost 4 bases, and 11 bases had no gene match. This CDR3 has 17 residues. Looked up from germline, CDR1 is SGHDT and CDR2 is YYEEEE. The CDR3 spells CASSQFRDRDSNQPQHF. The CDR3 region has the DNA TGTGCCAGCAGCCAGTTCCGGGACAGGGATTCCAATCAGCCCCAGCATTTT.

The V gene is TRBV6-5, the J gene TRBJ2-3, with 7 bases lining up with TRBD1. Losses at the gene ends were 4 bases for V and 4 bases for J; bases not matched to a gene: 5. CDR1 and CDR2 (germline): MNHEY, SVGAGI. This CDR3 is 14 amino acids long. CDR3 in DNA: TGTGCCAGCAGTTCAGGACAGGTTTCAGATACGCAGTATTTT. Amino acid sequence: CASSSGQVSDTQYF.

This clone was recorded only once. The chain has TRBV4-3 and TRBJ2-1, with 9 nucleotides matching TRBD2. The CDR3 spans 16 residues. V lost 4 bases and J lost 10; bases outside the gene matches: 14. The V gene's germline CDR1 is LGHNA and CDR2 YSLEER. Here the CDR3 reads CASSPGRASGAREQFF. DNA for the CDR3: TGCGCCAGCAGCCCGGGAAGGGCTAGCGGGGCGCGGGAGCAGTTCTTC.

The chain couples TRBV2 to TRBJ1-4, with D tentatively TRBD1 (6 bases). This CDR3 spans 15 amino acids. Looked up from germline, CDR1 is SNHLY and CDR2 is FYNNEI. Trimming shortened V by 7 bases and J by 3 bases, and 15 bases separated the two germline ends. The CDR3 DNA reads as TGTGCCAGCACTCTGGGGGCAGTTTCTAATGAAAAACTGTTTTTT. Protein product: CASTLGAVSNEKLFF.

On this clone: At one end, the junction sequence differs from germline, possibly due to a read error. The CDR3 protein is CASSPTDRHKNF. DNA of the CDR3: TGTGCCAGCTCACCTACGGACAGGCATAAGAACTTC. V and J are TRBV18 and TRBJ2-4, with 7 bases that match TRBD1. The CDR3 has 12 residues. Germline V gene data show CDR1 as KGHSH and CDR2 as LQKENI.

This chain uses TRBV2 with TRBJ1-2; D uncertain. Trimming cost V 1 base and J 6 bases, with 15 bases left between them. CDR1 and CDR2 (germline): SNHLY, FYNNEI. The length of the CDR3 is 15 residues. The chain's CDR3 is CASSEEEPLRDGYTF. The CDR3 DNA follows: TGTGCCAGCAGTGAAGAGGAGCCCCTACGGGATGGCTACACCTTC.

This clone was detected once. The CDR3 DNA sequence: TGCGCCAGCAGCCCGGAGAACTATGGCTACACCTTC. Its translation: CASSPENYGYTF. This chain joins TRBV5-1 and TRBJ1-2; D remains ambiguous. V was trimmed by 4 bases and J by 2 bases, leaving 6 bases between them. The CDR3 has 12 residues. Germline CDR1 reads SGHRS; CDR2 reads YFSETQ.

This chain connects TRBV19 to TRBJ1-5, with a tentative D call TRBD1 (5 bases). Trimming removed 7 bases at V and 0 bases at J, with 19 bases between. Germline V gene lookup returns CDR1 LNHDA and CDR2 SQIVND (reference sequence). CDR3 length: 17 amino acids. CDR3 amino acids: CASKAARGNYSNQPQHF. In DNA, the CDR3 is TGTGCCAGTAAGGCCGCCCGGGGGAATTATAGCAATCAGCCCCAGCATTTT.

The chain links TRBV2 to TRBJ2-5, with D perhaps TRBD2 (5 bases). The germline gives CDR1 SNHLY, CDR2 FYNNEI. With 2 bases removed from V and 4 bases from J, the gap between germline ends came to 14 bases. CDR3 length equals 15 residues. This CDR3 is CASSEIRGVRETQYF. As DNA, the CDR3 is TGTGCCAGCAGTGAAATACGGGGAGTTAGAGAGACCCAGTACTTC.

The chain is built from TRBV7-7 and TRBJ2-7, with a weak D call TRBD1 (6 bases). Germline values: CDR1 SSHAT, CDR2 FNYEAQ (reference sequence). This CDR3 contains 15 residues. V lost 1 base and J lost 3, with 13 bases in between. The CDR3 nucleotides read TGTGCCAGCAGCTTAGGACTTGGGACACACTACGAGCAGTACTTC. Protein sequence: CASSLGLGTHYEQYF.

The genes are TRBV15 and TRBJ2-7, with D possibly matching TRBD2 (6 bases). The CDR3 runs 13 residues. V lost 8 bases and J lost 4, with 15 bases in between. Germline loops: CDR1 LNHNV, CDR2 YYDKDF (reference sequence). The CDR3 loop reads CATRRGSLYEQYF. The DNA for the CDR3 is TGTGCCACCCGTCGGGGGAGTCTGTACGAGCAGTACTTC.

V usage is TRBV5-8 and J usage is TRBJ1-5; tentatively, D is TRBD1 (5 bases). With 0 bases removed from V and 3 bases from J, the gap between germline ends came to 10 bases. This CDR3 comprises 15 residues. Germline CDR1 is SGHTS and CDR2 is YDEGEE. The CDR3 DNA reads TGTGCCAGCAGCTTGGGGGACGGCTTCAATCAGCCCCAGCATTTT. It codes for CASSLGDGFNQPQHF.

V is TRBV11-3 and J is TRBJ1-2; no clear D gene. With 5 bases removed from V and 9 bases from J, the gap between germline ends came to 22 bases. Germline assignment: CDR1 SGHNT and CDR2 YENEEA. The CDR3 sequence is 15 residues long. The CDR3 DNA reads as TGTGCCAGCAGCCCGAAGGCCCCGTTTCGGGGAAGCTACACCTTC. This encodes CASSPKAPFRGSYTF.

This chain joins TRBV28 and TRBJ1-5; possible D gene TRBD1, 5 bases. Germline V gene lookup returns CDR1 MDHEN and CDR2 SYDVKM. V was cut by 6 bases and J by 6 bases, with 15 bases left in between. The CDR3 covers 14 residues. The CDR3 loop reads CASRLYRDAQPQHF. The CDR3 nucleotides read TGTGCCAGCAGGCTATACCGGGACGCTCAGCCCCAGCATTTT.

The gene calls are TRBV5-4 and TRBJ2-1; D unclear. CDR1 is SGHNT and CDR2 is YYREEE in the germline V gene (reference sequence). There are 15 residues in the CDR3. V lost 2 bases and J 1 base, leaving 10 bases between the germline ends. CDR3 residues: CASSFPPLSYNEQFF. The CDR3 DNA sequence: TGTGCCAGCAGCTTTCCGCCCCTGTCCTACAATGAGCAGTTCTTC.

This chain links TRBV15 with TRBJ1-4; 8 bases fit TRBD1. From germline, CDR1 is LNHNV and CDR2 YYDKDF (reference sequence). The CDR3 length is 15 residues. V lost 4 bases, J lost 14 bases, and 15 bases stayed unmatched. The CDR3 DNA follows: TGTGCCACCAGCAAAGACAGGGGCTTGGTCGAAACGCTGTTTTTT. It translates to CATSKDRGLVETLFF.

The J gene is TRBJ1-4, the V gene TRBV7-2; unclear D gene. CDR1 SGHTA and CDR2 FQGNSA come from the germline V gene. The CDR3 is 14 amino acids. V lost 5 bases, J lost 8 bases, and 15 bases lay in between. In DNA, the CDR3 is TGTGCCAGCAGCCTACAAGGGTTAGGGGAAAAACTGTTTTTT. Protein sequence: CASSLQGLGEKLFF.

The V call is TRBV9, the J call TRBJ2-6; D is unclear. The CDR3 runs to 14 residues. Germline lookup yields CDR1 SGDLS and CDR2 YYNGEE. Trimming took 0 bases from V and 4 from J, leaving 5 bases between them. CDR3 sequence (DNA): TGTGCCAGCAGCGTAGATTTGGGGGCCAACGTCCTGACTTTC. Its protein product is CASSVDLGANVLTF.

This clone was detected only once. The chain couples TRBV7-3 to TRBJ2-5; no definite D call. This CDR3 has 14 amino acids. Trimming took 5 bases from V and 5 from J, leaving 15 bases between them. CDR1 SGHTA and CDR2 FQGTGA come from the germline V gene. The CDR3 region has the DNA TGTGCCAGCAGCCCAGGATCCTCGAGGGAGACCCAGTACTTC. The encoded protein is CASSPGSSRETQYF.

The chain joins TRBV10-3 to TRBJ1-2; D perhaps matches TRBD1 (5 bases). Germline CDR1 ENHRY, CDR2 SYGVKD. CDR3 length: 14 amino acids. Trimming stripped 4 bases from V and 7 bases from J, with 16 bases between. The CDR3 bases are TGTGCCATCAGTGCCGGGACTGGGAAAGTTGGCTACACCTTC. Its translation is CAISAGTGKVGYTF.

The chain employs TRBV5-1 and TRBJ2-1; weak D call: TRBD2 (6 bases). Germline loops: CDR1 SGHRS, CDR2 YFSETQ. The CDR3 is 15 residues long. V gave up 2 bases and J gave up 0 bases, with 9 bases separating them. The CDR3 DNA reads as TGCGCCAGCAGCTTAGCGGGCGACTCCTACAATGAGCAGTTCTTC. Translation: CASSLAGDSYNEQFF.

This clone was seen only once. The CDR3 loop reads CASSQQDRGALGYTF. CDR3 DNA: TGTGCCAGCAGCCAGCAAGACAGGGGTGCGCTGGGCTACACCTTC. The rearrangement uses TRBV14 and TRBJ1-2; TRBD1 agrees at 8 bases. Germline loops: CDR1 SGHDN, CDR2 FVKESK. The CDR3 has 15 residues. V was pared by 3 bases and J by 8 bases, with 11 bases of the junction left unmatched.

J is TRBJ2-5 and V is TRBV9; D is unresolved. CDR1 and CDR2 (germline): SGDLS, YYNGEE. The V and J ends lost 4 bases and 2 bases respectively, with 15 bases between them. This CDR3 is built from 15 residues. The CDR3 spells CASSMAALGQETQYF. In DNA form, the CDR3 reads TGTGCCAGCAGCATGGCCGCCTTAGGGCAAGAGACCCAGTACTTC.

The V and J genes are TRBV5-1 and TRBJ1-1; no reliable D call. V was shortened by 3 bases and J by 0 bases, with 15 bases between the two germline ends. The germline V gene has CDR1 SGHRS and CDR2 YFSETQ. The CDR3 contains 16 residues. CDR3 residues: CASSSTGRVMNTEAFF. The CDR3 DNA reads TGCGCCAGCAGCTCGACCGGTCGGGTTATGAACACTGAAGCTTTCTTT.